This TCR beta chain was identified in a study of neoadjuvant anti-PD-1 for oral cavity cancer. Study information: Most patients had three to four biweekly doses of 3 mg/kg nivolumab before resection.

The CDR3 loop spans 16 amino acids. As to this clone: The antigen is unknown.

Six replicates per PBMC sample, mostly from 480 ng of genomic DNA. Some clones are missing from TCRdb's copy, which holds only in-frame ones; the method was immunoSEQ multiplex PCR. The top ten clones hold 2% to 3% of a sample with some 14,000 clones, over 60% of them seen once. Time point: after neoadjuvant nivolumab, at surgical resection. Study results and limitations: Each response group had just a few patients in TCR analyses.

Sequencing was performed on PBMCs, taken after nivolumab (anti-PD-1) treatment. This TCR derives from a person between 35 and 79 years old with oral cavity squamous cell carcinoma. V and J are TRBV21-1 and TRBJ2-1; the table's D call, TRBD1, has no DNA check behind it. TRBV21-1 is flagged as a pseudogene. The DNA for the CDR3 is TGTGCCAGCAGCACCCCGGGACAGGGGATTTACAATGAGCAGTTCTTC. Residues: CASSTPGQGIYNEQFF.